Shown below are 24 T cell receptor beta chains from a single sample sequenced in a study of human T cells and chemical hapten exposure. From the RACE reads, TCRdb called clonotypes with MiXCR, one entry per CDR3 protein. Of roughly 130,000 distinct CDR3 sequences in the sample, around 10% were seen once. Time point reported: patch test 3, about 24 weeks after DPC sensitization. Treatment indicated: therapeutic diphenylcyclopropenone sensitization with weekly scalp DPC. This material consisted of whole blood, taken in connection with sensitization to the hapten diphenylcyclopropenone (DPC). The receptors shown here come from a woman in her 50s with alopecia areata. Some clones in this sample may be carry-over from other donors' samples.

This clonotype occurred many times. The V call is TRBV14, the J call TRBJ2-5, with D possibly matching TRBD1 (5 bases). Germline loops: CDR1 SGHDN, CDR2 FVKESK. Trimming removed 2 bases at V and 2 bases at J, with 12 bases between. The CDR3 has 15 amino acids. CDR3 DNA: TGTGCCAGCAGCCAATTTGGGGCTATACAAGAGACCCAGTACTTC. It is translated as CASSQFGAIQETQYF. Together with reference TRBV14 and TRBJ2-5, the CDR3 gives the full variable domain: EAGVTQFPSHSVIEKGQTVTLRCDPISGHDNLYWYRRVMGKEIKFLLHFVKESKQDESGMPNNRFLAERTGGTYSTLKVQPAELEDSGVYFCASSQFGAIQETQYFGPGTRLLVL.

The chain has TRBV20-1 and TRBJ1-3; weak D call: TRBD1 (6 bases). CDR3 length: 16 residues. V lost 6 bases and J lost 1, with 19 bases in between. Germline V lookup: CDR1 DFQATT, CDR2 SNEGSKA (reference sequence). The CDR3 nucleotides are TGCAGTGCCCTCTCCAGACAGGAGGATTCTGGAAACACCATATATTTT. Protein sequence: CSALSRQEDSGNTIYF.

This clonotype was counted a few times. DNA of the CDR3: TGTGCCAGCAGTGCAGACTCTGGAAACACCATATATTTT. This gives the protein CASSADSGNTIYF. The rearrangement joins TRBV2 to TRBJ1-3; D gene ambiguous. This CDR3 region has 13 residues. CDR1 is SNHLY, CDR2 FYNNEI, per germline. V shed 4 bases and J shed 0 bases, with 4 bases lying between them.

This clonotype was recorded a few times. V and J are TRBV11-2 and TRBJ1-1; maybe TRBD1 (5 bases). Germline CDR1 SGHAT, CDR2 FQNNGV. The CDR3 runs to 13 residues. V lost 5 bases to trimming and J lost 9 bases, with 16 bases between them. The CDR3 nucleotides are TGTGCCAGCAGCGGGGGAAACAGGATTCAAGCTTTCTTT. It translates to CASSGGNRIQAFF.

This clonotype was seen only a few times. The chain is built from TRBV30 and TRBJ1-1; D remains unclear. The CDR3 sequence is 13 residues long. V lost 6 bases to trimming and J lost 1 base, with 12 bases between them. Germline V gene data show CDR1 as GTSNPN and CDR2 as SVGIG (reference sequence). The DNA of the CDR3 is TGTGCCTGCAAACCGGGGAGGAACACTGAAGCTTTCTTT. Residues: CACKPGRNTEAFF.

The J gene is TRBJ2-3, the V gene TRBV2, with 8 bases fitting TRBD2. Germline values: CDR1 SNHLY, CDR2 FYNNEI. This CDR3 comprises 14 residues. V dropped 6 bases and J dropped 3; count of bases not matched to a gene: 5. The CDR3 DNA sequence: TGTGCCAGCAGAACGGGAGGGGCGACAGATACGCAGTATTTT. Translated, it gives CASRTGGATDTQYF.

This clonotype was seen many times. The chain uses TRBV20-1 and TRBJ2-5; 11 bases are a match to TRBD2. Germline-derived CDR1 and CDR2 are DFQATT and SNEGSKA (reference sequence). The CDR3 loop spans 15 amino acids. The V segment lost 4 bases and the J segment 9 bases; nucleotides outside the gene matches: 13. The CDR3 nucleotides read TGCAGTGCTACCCCTAGCGGGAGGATTTGGGACGCCCAGTACTTC. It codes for CSATPSGRIWDAQYF.

In DNA, the CDR3 is TGTGCCAGCAGTAAAACAGGGTACACTGAAGCTTTCTTT. It translates to CASSKTGYTEAFF. The V call is TRBV6-6, the J call TRBJ1-1; tentatively, D is TRBD1 (6 bases). CDR1 and CDR2 from the germline V gene are MNHNY and SVGAGI (reference sequence). The CDR3 totals 13 residues. V shed 5 bases and J shed 3 bases, with 10 bases lying between them.

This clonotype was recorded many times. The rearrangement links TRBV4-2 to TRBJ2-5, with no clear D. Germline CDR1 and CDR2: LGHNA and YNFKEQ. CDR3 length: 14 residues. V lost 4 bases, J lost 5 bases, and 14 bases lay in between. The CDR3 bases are TGTGCCAGCAGCCTAGGGCCCCTTGGGGAGACCCAGTACTTC. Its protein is CASSLGPLGETQYF.

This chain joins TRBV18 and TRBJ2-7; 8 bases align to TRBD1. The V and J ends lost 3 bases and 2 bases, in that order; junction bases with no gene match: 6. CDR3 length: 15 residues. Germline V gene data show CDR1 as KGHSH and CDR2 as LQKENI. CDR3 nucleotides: TGTGCCAGCTCACCGCAGAGGACAGGGACCTACGAGCAGTACTTC. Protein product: CASSPQRTGTYEQYF.

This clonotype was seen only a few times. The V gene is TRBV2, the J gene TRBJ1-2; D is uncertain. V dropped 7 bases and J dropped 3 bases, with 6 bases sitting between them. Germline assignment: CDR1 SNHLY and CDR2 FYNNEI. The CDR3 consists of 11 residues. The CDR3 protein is CASTGHYGYTF. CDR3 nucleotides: TGTGCCAGCACCGGGCACTATGGCTACACCTTC.

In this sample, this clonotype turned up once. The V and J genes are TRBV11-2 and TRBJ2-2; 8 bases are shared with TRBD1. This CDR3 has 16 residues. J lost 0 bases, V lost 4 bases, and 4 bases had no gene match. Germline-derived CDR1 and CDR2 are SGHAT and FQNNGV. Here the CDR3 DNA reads TGTGCCAGCAGCTCGGCAGGGGGCGCGAACACCGGGGAGCTGTTTTTT. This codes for CASSSAGGANTGELFF.

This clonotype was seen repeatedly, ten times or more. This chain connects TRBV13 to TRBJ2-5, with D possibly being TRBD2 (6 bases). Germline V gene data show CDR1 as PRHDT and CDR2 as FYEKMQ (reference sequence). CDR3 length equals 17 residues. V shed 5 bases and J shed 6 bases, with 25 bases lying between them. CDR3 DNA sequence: TGTGCCAGCAGCGACACCTGGTCCGGGAGAGAGTTAAAGACCCAGTACTTC. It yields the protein CASSDTWSGRELKTQYF.

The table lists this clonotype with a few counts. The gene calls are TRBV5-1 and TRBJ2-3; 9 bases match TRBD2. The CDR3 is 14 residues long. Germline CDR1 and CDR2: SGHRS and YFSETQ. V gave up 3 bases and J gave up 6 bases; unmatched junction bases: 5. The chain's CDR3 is CASSSSSGADTQYF. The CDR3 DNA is TGCGCCAGCAGCTCCTCTAGCGGGGCGGATACGCAGTATTTT.

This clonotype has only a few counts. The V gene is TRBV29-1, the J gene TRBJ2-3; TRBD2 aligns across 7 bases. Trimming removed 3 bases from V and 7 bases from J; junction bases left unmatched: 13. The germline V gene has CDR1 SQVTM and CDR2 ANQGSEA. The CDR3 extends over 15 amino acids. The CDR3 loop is CSVDESGDQINTQYF. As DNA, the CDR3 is TGCAGCGTTGATGAAAGCGGGGACCAAATAAATACGCAGTATTTT.

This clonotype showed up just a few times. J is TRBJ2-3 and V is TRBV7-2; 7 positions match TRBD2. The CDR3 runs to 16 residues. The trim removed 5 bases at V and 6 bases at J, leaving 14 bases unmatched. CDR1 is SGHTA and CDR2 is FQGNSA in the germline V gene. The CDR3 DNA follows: TGTGCCAGCAGCCCAACCGTCAGCGGGGCTAGTGATACGCAGTATTTT. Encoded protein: CASSPTVSGASDTQYF.

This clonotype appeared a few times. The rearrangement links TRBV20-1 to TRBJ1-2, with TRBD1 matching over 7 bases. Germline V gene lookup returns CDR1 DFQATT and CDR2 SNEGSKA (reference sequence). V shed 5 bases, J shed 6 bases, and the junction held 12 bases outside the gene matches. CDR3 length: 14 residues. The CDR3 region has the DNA TGCAGTGCTGTCCGGATTAGGGGGCGGGATGGCTACACCTTC. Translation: CSAVRIRGRDGYTF.

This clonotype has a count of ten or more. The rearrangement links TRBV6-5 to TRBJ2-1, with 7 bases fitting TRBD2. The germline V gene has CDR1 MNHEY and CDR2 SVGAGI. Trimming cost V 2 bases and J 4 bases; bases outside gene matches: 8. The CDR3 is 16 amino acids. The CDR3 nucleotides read TGTGCCAGCAGTTACATGGGCGGAGCGGGATACAATGAGCAGTTCTTC. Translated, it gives CASSYMGGAGYNEQFF.

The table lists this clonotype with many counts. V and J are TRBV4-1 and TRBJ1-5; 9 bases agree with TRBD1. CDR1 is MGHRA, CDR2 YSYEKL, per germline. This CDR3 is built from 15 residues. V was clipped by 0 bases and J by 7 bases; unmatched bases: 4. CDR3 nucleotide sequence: TGCGCCAGCAGCCAAGAGGGACAGGGTCGGCAGCCCCAGCATTTT. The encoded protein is CASSQEGQGRQPQHF.

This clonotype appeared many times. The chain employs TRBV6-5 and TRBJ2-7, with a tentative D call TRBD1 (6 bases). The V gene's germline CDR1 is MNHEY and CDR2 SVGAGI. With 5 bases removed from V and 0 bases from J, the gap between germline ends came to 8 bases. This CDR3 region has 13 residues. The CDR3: CASSQGSSYEQYF. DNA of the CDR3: TGTGCCAGCAGTCAGGGGTCCTCCTACGAGCAGTACTTC.

Written as DNA, the CDR3 is TGTGCCAGCCGAGGAGGCCATTTGAACACTGAAGCTTTCTTT. Protein: CASRGGHLNTEAFF. The chain joins TRBV2 to TRBJ1-1; D unclear. The germline V gene has CDR1 SNHLY and CDR2 FYNNEI. The V end was cut by 8 bases, the J end by 0 bases, with 13 bases between. The CDR3 contains 14 residues.

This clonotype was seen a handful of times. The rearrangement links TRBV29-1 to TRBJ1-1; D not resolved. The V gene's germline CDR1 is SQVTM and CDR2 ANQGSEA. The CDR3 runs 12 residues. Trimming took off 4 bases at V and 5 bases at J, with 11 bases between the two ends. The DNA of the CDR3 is TGCAGCGTTGTAGGGATACGGACTGAAGCTTTCTTT. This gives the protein CSVVGIRTEAFF.

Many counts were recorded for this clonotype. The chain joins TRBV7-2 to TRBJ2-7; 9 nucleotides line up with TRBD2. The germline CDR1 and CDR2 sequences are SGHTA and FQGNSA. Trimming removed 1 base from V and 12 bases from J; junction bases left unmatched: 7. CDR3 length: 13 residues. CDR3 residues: CASSLGVAGDTYF. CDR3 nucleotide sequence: TGTGCCAGCAGCTTAGGAGTAGCGGGAGATACGTACTTC.

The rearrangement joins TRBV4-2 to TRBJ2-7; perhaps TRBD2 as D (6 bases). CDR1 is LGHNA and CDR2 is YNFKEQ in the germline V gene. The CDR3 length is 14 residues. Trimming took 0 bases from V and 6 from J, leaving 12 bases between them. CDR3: CASSQEREASEQYF. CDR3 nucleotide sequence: TGTGCCAGCAGCCAAGAAAGGGAGGCGAGCGAGCAGTACTTC.